This TCR beta chain was found in a study of blood T cells in healthy people across ages. Each sample yielded at least 7 million isolated PBMCs. Samples each had at least 5 micrograms of total RNA extracted. CDR1 and CDR2 from the germline V gene are SQVTM and ANQGSEA. The length of the CDR3 is 14 residues. V was pared by 7 bases and J by 6 bases, with 21 bases between. It was with a sample-barcoded 5' primer and a J-beta primer mix that a second PCR of roughly 7 to 12 cycles was run. TCRdb processed the 5' RACE reads anew with MiXCR; each CDR3 protein has one entry. The sample records approximately 810,000 distinct CDR3 sequences, 35% to 40% being singletons.

The V and J genes are TRBV29-1 and TRBJ1-1; weak D call: TRBD1 (5 bases). The clonotype comes from a man between 18 and 29 years old in good health. The sequencing input was blood. This CDR3 is CSAGGGLSPAEAFF. CDR3 sequence (DNA): TGCAGCGCCGGGGGGGGATTAAGCCCCGCTGAAGCTTTCTTT.